This T cell receptor (beta chain) appears in the sequencing data of a study of cytomegalovirus exposure and HLA in healthy donors. Study-level results: Presence/absence analysis assumed near-uniform sequencing depth across donors.

J was trimmed by 0 bases and V by 1 base; bases with no gene match: 6. This CDR3 has 16 amino acids. Germline V lookup: CDR1 SGHKS, CDR2 YYEKEE (reference sequence). As regards this clone: The antigen remains unidentified.

PCR involved 60 Vbeta and 13 Jbeta primers. The table came from immunoSEQ multiplex PCR; TCRdb's copy has only in-frame clones and leaves some out. This table has 100,000 to 150,000 clones, under 20% appearing once. Material: PBMCs. The sequence came from a female donor in good health and CMV-seropositive. This chain links TRBV5-5 with TRBJ1-1; 7 bases are shared with TRBD1. CDR3 region: CASSLFGTDMNTEAFF. The CDR3 DNA reads as TGTGCCAGCAGCTTGTTTGGGACAGATATGAACACTGAAGCTTTCTTT.